The 7 T cell receptor beta chains below were found in one sample sequenced in a study of blood T cells in healthy people across ages (dated by TCRdb to the mid-2010s). Libraries came from 5' RACE. A second roughly 6 to 11 cycle PCR used a sample-barcoded 5' primer and a J-beta primer mix. TCRdb reworked the public reads: Q25 trimming with fastp, MiXCR clone assembly, productive beta chains retained. Every entry covers one CDR3 protein and lists the most common genes and DNA from its rows. This sample gives some 1.8 million distinct CDR3 sequences in total; approximately 39% of them show up just once. The leading ten clones occupy roughly 23% of the sample. Sequencing used blood. The receptor source for this set is a human donor in good health.

This clonotype was detected only a few times. This chain connects TRBV12-3 or TRBV12-4 to TRBJ2-5, with a possible D match to TRBD2 (5 bases). CDR3 length: 13 amino acids. The germline V and J ends were trimmed by 7 bases and 1 base, with 10 bases remaining between them. The CDR3 DNA reads TGTGCCAGCACCAAGCGGCTCCAAGAGACCCAGTACTTC. Amino acid sequence: CASTKRLQETQYF.

This clonotype was seen a handful of times. The chain combines TRBV7-6 with TRBJ2-7; D perhaps matches TRBD1 (8 bases). Looked up from germline, CDR1 is SGHVS and CDR2 is FNYEAQ. V gave up 1 base and J gave up 0 bases, with 16 bases separating them. There are 17 residues in the CDR3. CDR3 region: CASSLGGGTGFSYEQYF. The CDR3 DNA reads as TGTGCCAGCAGCTTAGGGGGGGGGACAGGATTCTCCTACGAGCAGTACTTC.

This clonotype was counted between two and nine times. The chain is built from TRBV4-2 and TRBJ2-1, with a possible D match to TRBD2 (5 bases). Germline V gene lookup returns CDR1 LGHNA and CDR2 YNFKEQ. CDR3 length: 14 residues. The germline V and J ends were trimmed by 0 bases and 15 bases, with 18 bases remaining between them. This CDR3 reads CASSQETGRGFWFF. CDR3 nucleotides: TGTGCCAGCAGCCAAGAAACTGGCCGGGGTTTCTGGTTCTTC.

This clonotype was seen only a few times. The chain combines TRBV27 with TRBJ2-7; 8 bases line up with TRBD2. There are 14 residues in the CDR3. Germline V lookup: CDR1 MNHEY, CDR2 SMNVEV (reference sequence). The ends lost 5 bases at V and 3 bases at J; junction bases unmatched: 6. As DNA, the CDR3 is TGTGCCAGCAGTACCCGGGGGGGACACTACGAGCAGTACTTC. It is translated as CASSTRGGHYEQYF.

This clonotype was detected only a few times. The chain joins TRBV11-2 to TRBJ2-7; D may match TRBD1 or TRBD2 (5 bases each). CDR3 length equals 14 residues. Looked up from germline, CDR1 is SGHAT and CDR2 is FQNNGV. V lost 4 bases to trimming and J lost 4 bases, with 14 bases between them. CDR3 coding DNA: TGTGCCAGCAGCTACGGACTCGGGACGTACGAGCAGTACTTC. It specifies CASSYGLGTYEQYF.

This rearrangement joins TRBV4-3 to TRBJ2-7, with 10 bases fitting TRBD1. The J call may be mistaken, given a closer DNA end match to TRBJ2-5. Germline CDR1 and CDR2: LGHNA and YSLEER. The CDR3 spans 16 residues. This CDR3 is CASSQDRGFSVETQYF. DNA for the CDR3: TGCGCCAGCAGCCAGGACAGGGGGTTCAGCGTGGAGACCCAGTACTTC.

Only a few counts were recorded for this clonotype. The chain is built from TRBV6-2 or TRBV6-3 and TRBJ2-5, with D maybe TRBD2 (6 bases). The germline gives CDR1 MNHEY, CDR2 SVGEGT. The V gene lost 0 bases and the J gene lost 4 bases, with 9 bases spanning the gap. The CDR3 runs to 14 residues. In DNA form, the CDR3 reads TGTGCCAGCAGTTACTCCACTAGCTCAGAGACCCAGTACTTC. It yields the protein CASSYSTSSETQYF.